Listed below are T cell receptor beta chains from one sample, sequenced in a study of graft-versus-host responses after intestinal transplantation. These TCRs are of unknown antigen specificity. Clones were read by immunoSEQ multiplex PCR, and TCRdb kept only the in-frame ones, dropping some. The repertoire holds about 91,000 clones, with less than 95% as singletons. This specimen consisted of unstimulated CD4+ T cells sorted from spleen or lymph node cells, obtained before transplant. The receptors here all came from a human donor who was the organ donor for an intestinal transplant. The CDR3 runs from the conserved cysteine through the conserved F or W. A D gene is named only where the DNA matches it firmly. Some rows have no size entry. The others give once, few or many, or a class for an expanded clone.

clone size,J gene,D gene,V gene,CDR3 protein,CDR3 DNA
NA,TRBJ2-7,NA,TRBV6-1,CASSAGSSYEQYF,TGTGCCAGCAGCGCAGGTAGCTCCTACGAGCAGTACTTC
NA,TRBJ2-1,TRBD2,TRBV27,CASSLRTSGYNEQFF,TGTGCCAGCAGTCTACGGACTAGCGGCTACAATGAGCAGTTCTTC
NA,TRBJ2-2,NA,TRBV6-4,CASSDAGNTGELFF,TGTGCCAGCAGTGACGCGGGGAACACCGGGGAGCTGTTTTTT
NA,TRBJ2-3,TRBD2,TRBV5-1,CASSRGLAGGRLTDTQYF,TGCGCCAGCAGCAGGGGACTAGCGGGGGGCCGCCTCACAGATACGCAGTATTTT
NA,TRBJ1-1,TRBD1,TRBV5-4,CASSLRDRVGRTEAFF,TGTGCCAGCAGCTTGAGGGACAGGGTTGGTCGCACTGAAGCTTTCTTT
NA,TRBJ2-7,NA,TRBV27,CASRTVLLGAYEQYF,TGTGCCAGCAGGACAGTCCTATTAGGAGCCTACGAGCAGTACTTC
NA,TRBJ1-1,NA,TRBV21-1,CASSTSDRADYSMNTEAFF,TGTGCCAGCAGCACGTCGGACAGGGCCGACTACTCAATGAACACTGAAGCTTTCTTT
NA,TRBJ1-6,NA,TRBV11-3,CASSLGGYNSPLHF,TGTGCCAGCAGCTTAGGAGGGTATAATTCACCCCTCCACTTT
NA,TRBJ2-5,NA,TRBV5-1,CASTRGLGETQYF,TGCGCCAGCACCCGGGGGTTGGGAGAGACCCAGTACTTC
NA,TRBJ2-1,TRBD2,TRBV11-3,CASSLLIQRGGNEQFF,TGTGCCAGCAGCTTATTGATCCAGCGGGGGGGCAATGAGCAGTTCTTC
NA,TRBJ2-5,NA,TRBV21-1,CASPKGQCRDRGLLQETQYF,TGTGCCAGCCCTAAAGGGCAATGCCGGGACAGGGGACTCCTCCAAGAGACCCAGTACTTC
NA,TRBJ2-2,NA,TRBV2,CASRGDFITGELFF,TGTGCCAGCAGGGGGGACTTTATCACCGGGGAGCTGTTTTTT
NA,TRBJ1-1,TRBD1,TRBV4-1,CASSQGDSAEAFF,TGCGCCAGCAGCCAAGGGGACAGCGCTGAAGCTTTCTTT
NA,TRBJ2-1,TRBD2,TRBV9,CASSGVPGLKEYNEQFF,TGTGCCAGCAGCGGAGTACCGGGACTAAAGGAATACAATGAGCAGTTCTTC
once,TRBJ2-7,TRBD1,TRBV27,CAGFLPQEGTGVGEQYF,TGTGCCGGCTTCCTCCCCCAAGAAGGGACAGGGGTGGGCGAGCAGTACTTC
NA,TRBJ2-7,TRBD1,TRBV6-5,CASSYSGQGIFEQYF,TGTGCCAGCAGTTACTCGGGACAGGGAATTTTCGAGCAGTACTTC
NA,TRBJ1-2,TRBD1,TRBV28,CASSLTGVYGYTF,TGTGCCAGCAGTTTAACAGGGGTCTATGGCTACACCTTC
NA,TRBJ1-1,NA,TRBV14,CASSLTTTTGTEAFF,TGTGCCAGCAGCCTAACTACCACCACGGGGACTGAAGCTTTCTTT
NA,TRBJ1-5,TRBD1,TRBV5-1,CASSLTGDQPQHF,TGCGCCAGCAGCTTGACAGGGGATCAGCCCCAGCATTTT
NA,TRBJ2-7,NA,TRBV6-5,CASSRFSGNYEQYF,TGTGCCAGCAGCCGCTTTTCAGGAAACTACGAGCAGTACTTC
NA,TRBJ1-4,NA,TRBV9,CASSVRGATNEKLFF,TGTGCCAGCAGCGTAAGAGGTGCTACTAATGAAAAACTGTTTTTT
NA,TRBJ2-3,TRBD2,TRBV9,CASSGTSGTVGTDTQYF,TGTGCCAGCAGCGGGACTAGCGGAACGGTGGGCACAGATACGCAGTATTTT
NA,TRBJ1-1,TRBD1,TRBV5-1,CASKNYRGTEAFF,TGCGCCAGCAAAAACTACAGGGGCACTGAAGCTTTCTTT
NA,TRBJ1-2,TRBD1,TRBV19,CASSIDVRRPPGQGLIYGYTF,TGTGCCAGTAGTATAGATGTGAGGCGACCTCCGGGACAGGGGCTAATCTATGGCTACACCTTC
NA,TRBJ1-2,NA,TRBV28,CASSIDSFYGYTF,TGTGCCAGCAGCATTGACAGTTTCTATGGCTACACCTTC
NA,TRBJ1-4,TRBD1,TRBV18,CASSPFRQGASGNEKLFF,TGTGCCAGCTCACCGTTTCGACAGGGGGCGTCGGGTAATGAAAAACTGTTTTTT
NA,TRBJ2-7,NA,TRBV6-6,CASSKEGKGTYEQYF,TGTGCCAGCAGCAAGGAGGGGAAGGGTACCTACGAGCAGTACTTC
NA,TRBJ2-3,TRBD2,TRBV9,CASSAIPSGPSTDTQYF,TGTGCCAGCAGCGCGATTCCTAGCGGACCTAGCACAGATACGCAGTATTTT
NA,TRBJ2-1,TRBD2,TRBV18,CASSPRGTSGYNEQFF,TGTGCCAGCTCACCACGCGGGACTAGCGGATACAATGAGCAGTTCTTC
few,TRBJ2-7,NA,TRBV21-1,CASSDSPGEQYF,TGTGCCAGCTCCGACAGCCCCGGCGAGCAGTACTTC
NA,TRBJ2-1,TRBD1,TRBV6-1,CAGRRGREEQFF,TGTGCCGGACGCAGGGGGCGTGAGGAGCAGTTCTTC
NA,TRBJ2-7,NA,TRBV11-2,CASSLGLYEQYF,TGTGCCAGCAGCTTGGGCCTCTACGAGCAGTACTTC
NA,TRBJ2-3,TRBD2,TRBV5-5,CASSFLFSAQTSRTDTQYF,TGTGCCAGCAGCTTTCTCTTTTCTGCCCAGACTAGCCGCACAGATACGCAGTATTTT
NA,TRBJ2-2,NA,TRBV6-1,CASSVTSTGELFF,TGTGCCAGCAGTGTTACTAGCACCGGGGAGCTGTTTTTT
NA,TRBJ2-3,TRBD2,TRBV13,CASSPRLAGGRTDTQYF,TGTGCCAGCAGCCCCAGACTAGCGGGAGGTAGGACAGATACGCAGTATTTT
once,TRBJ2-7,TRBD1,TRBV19,CASSTTGSAGEQYF,TGTGCCAGTTCTACGACAGGGTCGGCTGGCGAGCAGTACTTC
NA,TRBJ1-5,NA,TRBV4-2,CASSQDLNQPQHF,TGTGCCAGCAGCCAAGATCTAAATCAGCCCCAGCATTTT
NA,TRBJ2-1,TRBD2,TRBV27,CASSFPGLANLSSYNEQFF,TGTGCCAGCAGTTTCCCGGGACTAGCGAATCTGAGCTCCTACAATGAGCAGTTCTTC
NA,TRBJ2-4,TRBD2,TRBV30,CAWSVRVSGDPSAKNIQYF,TGTGCCTGGAGTGTAAGAGTTAGCGGGGACCCCTCTGCCAAAAACATTCAGTACTTC
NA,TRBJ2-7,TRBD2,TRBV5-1,CASSLGGTSGTYEQYF,TGCGCCAGCAGCCTTGGCGGGACTAGCGGGACCTACGAGCAGTACTTC
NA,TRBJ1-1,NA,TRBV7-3,CASSQGHSNTEAFF,TGTGCCAGCAGCCAGGGACACTCGAACACTGAAGCTTTCTTT
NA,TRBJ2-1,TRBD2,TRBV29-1,CSVDSTSGPYNEQFF,TGCAGCGTTGATTCGACTAGCGGACCCTACAATGAGCAGTTCTTC
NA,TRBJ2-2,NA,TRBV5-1,CASSYLPASNTGELFF,TGCGCCAGCAGCTATCTGCCAGCGTCGAACACCGGGGAGCTGTTTTTT